This T cell receptor (beta chain) was captured in a study of shared clonotypes between healthy human individuals. The method was immunoSEQ multiplex PCR; TCRdb's version includes in-frame clones alone and lacks a portion of them. In the table there are more than 850,000 clones, 70% to 80% of which are singletons. Trimming removed 5 bases from V and 3 bases from J; junction bases left unmatched: 5. CDR1 and CDR2 (germline): SEHNR, FQNEAQ (reference sequence). There are 14 residues in the CDR3. The receptor comes from a man younger than 30 in good health. Some clones in this sample may be carry-over from other donors' samples. The V call is TRBV7-9, the J call TRBJ1-1, with 8 bases matching TRBD1. The sample taken for sequencing was memory CD4+ T cells from PBMCs. As to subset: CD45RA-negative fraction. CDR3 in DNA: TGTGCCAGCAGCCAACAGGGGGTTTACACTGAAGCTTTCTTT. It is translated as CASSQQGVYTEAFF. The full variable domain, in which reference TRBV7-9 and TRBJ1-1 provide the parts outside the CDR3, is DTGVSQNPRHKITKRGQNVTFRCDPISEHNRLYWYRQTLGQGPEFLTYFQNEAQLEKSRLLSDRFSAERPKGSFSTLEIQRTEQGDSAMYLCASSQQGVYTEAFFGQGTRLTVV.